This passage covers 15 T cell receptor beta chains from one sample sequenced in a study of regulatory T cells in long-lasting Graves disease. Arm-PCR of CDR3 regions and iRepertoire HTBI primers were the basis on which TCR beta libraries were built. TCRdb re-called the multiplex PCR reads through MiXCR, storing one row per CDR3 protein. The repertoire holds around 450,000 distinct CDR3 sequences, roughly a fifth seen once, with roughly 7.1% in the top ten. Time point of the sample: persistent/refractory GD, antithyroid drugs over 5 years with positive TRAb. Extracted RNA from PBMCs served as the source of the TCR library. Here the sequenced sample was peripheral blood mononuclear cells (PBMCs), taken when the disease was refractory, from a patient treated with antithyroid drugs. All receptors derive from a female donor with Graves disease.

The genes are TRBV10-3 and TRBJ1-2; D unclear. There are 15 residues in the CDR3. V lost 3 bases and J lost 4, with 15 bases in between. Per germline, CDR1 ENHRY and CDR2 SYGVKD. CDR3 nucleotide sequence: TGTGCCATCAGTGACTCGGGATCAGGCGTCTATGGCTACACCTTC. Amino acid sequence: CAISDSGSGVYGYTF.

This clonotype was found a few times. The J gene is TRBJ2-7, the V gene TRBV20-1; TRBD1 is a possible D gene (7 bases). Germline assignment: CDR1 DFQATT and CDR2 SNEGSKA (reference sequence). Trimming stripped 6 bases from V and 2 bases from J, with 17 bases between. The CDR3 is 14 amino acids. The CDR3 reads CSAKGQAGPYEQYF. As DNA, the CDR3 is TGCAGTGCAAAAGGACAGGCGGGACCCTACGAGCAGTACTTC.

This chain links TRBV19 with TRBJ1-1; no definite D call. The germline gives CDR1 LNHDA, CDR2 SQIVND (reference sequence). Trimming took 3 bases from V and 3 from J, leaving 8 bases between them. The CDR3 contains 13 residues. As DNA, the CDR3 is TGTGCCAGTAGTATTCTATGGGACACTGAAGCTTTCTTT. This encodes CASSILWDTEAFF.

This clonotype was found many times. The V and J genes are TRBV12-3 or TRBV12-4 and TRBJ2-7; tentatively, D is TRBD2 (6 bases). The CDR3 runs 19 residues. The V gene lost 6 bases and the J gene lost 5 bases, with 32 bases spanning the gap. The DNA for the CDR3 is TGTGCCAGCAGCAGGTGGGAGGTGGATCACGGACCGATCACCCACGAGCAGTACTTC. Translation gives CASSRWEVDHGPITHEQYF.

This clonotype was recorded a few times. The CDR3 here is CASSFQGAWNQPQHF. CDR3 sequence (DNA): TGTGCCAGCAGCTTTCAGGGAGCATGGAATCAGCCCCAGCATTTT. The chain joins TRBV7-2 to TRBJ1-5; a weak D match, TRBD1 (5 bases). V lost 3 bases and J 4 bases, leaving 13 bases between the germline ends. From germline, CDR1 is SGHTA and CDR2 FQGNSA. This CDR3 is built from 15 residues. The full variable domain, its missing parts supplied by reference TRBV7-2 and TRBJ1-5, is GAGVSQSPSNKVTEKGKDVELRCDPISGHTALYWYRQSLGQGLEFLIYFQGNSAPDKSGLPSDRFSAERTGGSVSTLTIQRTQQEDSAVYLCASSFQGAWNQPQHFGDGTRLSIL.

This clonotype was observed a few times. The chain joins TRBV6-1 to TRBJ1-3; D remains unclear. Germline assignment: CDR1 MNHNS and CDR2 SASEGT. This CDR3 is built from 14 residues. The V and J ends lost 6 bases and 4 bases respectively, with 13 bases between them. CDR3 in DNA: TGTGCCAGCAGCCCAGAGGTATACGGAAACACCATATATTTT. The encoded protein is CASSPEVYGNTIYF.

This clonotype was observed a few times. The genes are TRBV5-1 and TRBJ1-1; maybe TRBD1 (5 bases). V lost 3 bases and J lost 1, with 10 bases in between. Germline-derived CDR1 and CDR2 are SGHRS and YFSETQ. The CDR3 has 14 amino acids. CDR3 sequence (DNA): TGCGCCAGCAGCTACGAGGGGTGGAACACTGAAGCTTTCTTT. Its translation: CASSYEGWNTEAFF. Full variable domain (outside the CDR3, taken from reference TRBV5-1 and TRBJ1-1): KAGVTQTPRYLIKTRGQQVTLSCSPISGHRSVSWYQQTPGQGLQFLFEYFSETQRNKGNFPGRFSGRQFSNSRSEMNVSTLELGDSALYLCASSYEGWNTEAFFGQGTRLTVV.

The table lists this clonotype with many counts. Written as DNA, the CDR3 is TGTGCCAGCAGCGTACCGAGAGAGACCCAGTACTTC. Residues: CASSVPRETQYF. V gene TRBV7-2 combines with J gene TRBJ2-5, with no clear D. This CDR3 contains 12 residues. V was cut by 5 bases and J by 4 bases, with 8 bases left in between. Per the germline V gene, CDR1 is SGHTA and CDR2 is FQGNSA.

The chain's CDR3 is CASSTGTEVEAFF. The CDR3 bases are TGTGCCAGCAGCACCGGGACAGAGGTTGAAGCTTTCTTT. The chain recombines TRBV12-3 or TRBV12-4 with TRBJ1-1, with 7 bases aligning to TRBD1. The CDR3 is made up of 13 amino acids. Trimming removed 6 bases from V and 7 bases from J; junction bases left unmatched: 8.

V usage is TRBV20-1 and J usage is TRBJ1-2, with 8 bases lining up with TRBD1. The trim removed 0 bases at V and 8 bases at J, leaving 8 bases unmatched. Germline values: CDR1 DFQATT, CDR2 SNEGSKA (reference sequence). The CDR3 totals 14 residues. The CDR3 DNA reads as TGCAGTGCTAGAGATTGGACAGGGACTCGCGGCTACACCTTC. Protein product: CSARDWTGTRGYTF.

This chain joins TRBV28 and TRBJ2-3; 10 positions match TRBD2. Germline values: CDR1 MDHEN, CDR2 SYDVKM. This CDR3 has 20 amino acids. J was trimmed by 8 bases and V by 2 bases; bases with no gene match: 22. The CDR3 DNA reads TGTGCCAGCAGTTTAAAGGAGCGGACGCTAGCGGGAGTTATGAGTGGTACGCAGTATTTT. Its protein product is CASSLKERTLAGVMSGTQYF.

J is TRBJ1-1 and V is TRBV4-1; D gene ambiguous. Per germline, CDR1 MGHRA and CDR2 YSYEKL. Between the trimmed V and J ends, which lost 5 bases and 0 bases, there was a span of 13 bases. The CDR3 sequence is 15 residues long. As DNA, the CDR3 is TGCGCCAGCAGCGACCTCCCTCAGGTGAACACTGAAGCTTTCTTT. Protein: CASSDLPQVNTEAFF.

This clonotype has only a few counts. This chain links TRBV12-3 or TRBV12-4 with TRBJ1-1; no clear D gene. The CDR3 covers 14 residues. The V end was cut by 7 bases, the J end by 7 bases, with 19 bases between. The CDR3 is CASNIYPARGEAFF. DNA of the CDR3: TGTGCCAGCAATATATACCCGGCCCGGGGTGAAGCTTTCTTT.

J is TRBJ2-2 and V is TRBV4-2, with 11 positions matching TRBD2. The germline V gene has CDR1 LGHNA and CDR2 YNFKEQ. This CDR3 region has 18 residues. After removal of 1 base from V and 5 bases from J, the junction contained 9 bases not matched to a gene. The DNA of the CDR3 is TGTGCCAGCAGCCAAGGCAATAGCGGGAGGGGGACGACCGGGGAGCTGTTTTTT. Amino acid sequence: CASSQGNSGRGTTGELFF.

There are many counts of this clonotype. This rearrangement joins TRBV7-2 to TRBJ2-4; a weak D match, TRBD2 (5 bases). Germline CDR1 SGHTA, CDR2 FQGNSA. The CDR3 covers 14 residues. Trimming took 5 bases from V and 9 from J, leaving 17 bases between them. The CDR3 sequence: CASSASVGSGIQYF. CDR3 coding DNA: TGTGCCAGCAGCGCGTCCGTGGGGAGTGGCATTCAGTACTTC.